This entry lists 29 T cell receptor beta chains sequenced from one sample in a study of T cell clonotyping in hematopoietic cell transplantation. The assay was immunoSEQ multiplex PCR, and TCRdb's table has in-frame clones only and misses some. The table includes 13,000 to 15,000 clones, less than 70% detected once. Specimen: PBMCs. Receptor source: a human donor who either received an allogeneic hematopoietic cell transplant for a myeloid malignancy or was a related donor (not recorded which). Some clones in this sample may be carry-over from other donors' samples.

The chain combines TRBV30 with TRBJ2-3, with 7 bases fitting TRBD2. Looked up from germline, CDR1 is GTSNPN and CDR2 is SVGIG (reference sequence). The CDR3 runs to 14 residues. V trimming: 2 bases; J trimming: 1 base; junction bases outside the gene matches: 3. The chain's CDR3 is CAWSIREGTDTQYF. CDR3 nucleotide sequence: TGTGCCTGGAGTATTCGGGAGGGCACAGATACGCAGTATTTT.

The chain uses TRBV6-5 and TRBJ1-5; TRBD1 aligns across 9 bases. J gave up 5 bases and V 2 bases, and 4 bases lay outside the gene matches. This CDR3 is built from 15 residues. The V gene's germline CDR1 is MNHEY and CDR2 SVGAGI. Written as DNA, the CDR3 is TGTGCCAGCAGTTACACACAGGGGGCGGATCAGCCCCAGCATTTT. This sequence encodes CASSYTQGADQPQHF.

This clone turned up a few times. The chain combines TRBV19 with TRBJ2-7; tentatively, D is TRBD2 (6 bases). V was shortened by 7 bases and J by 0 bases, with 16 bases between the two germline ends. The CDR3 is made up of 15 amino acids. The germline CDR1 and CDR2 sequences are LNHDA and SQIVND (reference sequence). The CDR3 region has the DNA TGTGCCAGTACCGTGGACTATACTAGCTCCTACGAGCAGTACTTC. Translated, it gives CASTVDYTSSYEQYF.

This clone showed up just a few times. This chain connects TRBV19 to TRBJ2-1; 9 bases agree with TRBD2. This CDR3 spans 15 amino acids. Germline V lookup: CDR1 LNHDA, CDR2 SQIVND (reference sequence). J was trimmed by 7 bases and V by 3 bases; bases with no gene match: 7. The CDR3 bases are TGTGCCAGTAGTATCAGTAGCGGGGGCCCAAATGAGCAGTTCTTC. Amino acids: CASSISSGGPNEQFF.

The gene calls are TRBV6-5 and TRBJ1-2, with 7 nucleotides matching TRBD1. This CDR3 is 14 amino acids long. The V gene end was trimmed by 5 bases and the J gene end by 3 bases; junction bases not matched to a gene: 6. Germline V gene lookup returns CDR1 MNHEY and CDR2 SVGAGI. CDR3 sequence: CASSRTGQHYGYTF. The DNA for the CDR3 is TGTGCCAGCAGTCGGACAGGCCAGCACTATGGCTACACCTTC.

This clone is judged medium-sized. CDR3 nucleotides: TGTGCCAGCAGTGATAGGGGACAGGGCACCGGGGAGCTGTTTTTT. This sequence encodes CASSDRGQGTGELFF. The V and J genes are TRBV2 and TRBJ2-2; 9 bases align to TRBD1. Germline V CDR1 and CDR2: SNHLY, FYNNEI. The CDR3 loop spans 15 amino acids. V shed 3 bases, J shed 4 bases, and the junction held 3 bases outside the gene matches.

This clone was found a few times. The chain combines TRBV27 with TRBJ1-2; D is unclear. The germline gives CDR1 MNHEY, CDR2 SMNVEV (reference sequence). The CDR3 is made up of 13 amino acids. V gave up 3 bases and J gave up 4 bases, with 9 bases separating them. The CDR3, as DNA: TGTGCCAGCAGTTTCGCGGCCACCTATGGCTACACCTTC. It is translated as CASSFAATYGYTF.

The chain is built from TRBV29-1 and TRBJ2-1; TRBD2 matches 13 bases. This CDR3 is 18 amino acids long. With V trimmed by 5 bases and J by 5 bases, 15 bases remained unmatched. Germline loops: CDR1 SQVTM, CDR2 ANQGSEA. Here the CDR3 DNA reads TGCAGCGTTCTGGCCACTAGCGGGGGGGCATCGTCCCACAATGAGCAGTTCTTC. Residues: CSVLATSGGASSHNEQFF.

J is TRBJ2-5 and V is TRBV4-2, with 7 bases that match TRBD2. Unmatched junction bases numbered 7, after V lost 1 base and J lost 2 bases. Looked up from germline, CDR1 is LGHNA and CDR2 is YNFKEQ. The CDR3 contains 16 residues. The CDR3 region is CASSQVVGGEQETQYF. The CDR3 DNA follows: TGTGCCAGCAGCCAAGTCGTGGGGGGGGAACAAGAGACCCAGTACTTC.

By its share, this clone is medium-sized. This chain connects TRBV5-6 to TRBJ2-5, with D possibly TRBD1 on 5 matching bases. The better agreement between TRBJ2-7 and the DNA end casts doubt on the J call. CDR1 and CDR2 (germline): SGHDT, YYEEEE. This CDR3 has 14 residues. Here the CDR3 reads CASSSEFRAYEQYF. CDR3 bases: TGTGCCAGCAGCTCGGAATTCAGGGCTTACGAGCAGTACTTC.

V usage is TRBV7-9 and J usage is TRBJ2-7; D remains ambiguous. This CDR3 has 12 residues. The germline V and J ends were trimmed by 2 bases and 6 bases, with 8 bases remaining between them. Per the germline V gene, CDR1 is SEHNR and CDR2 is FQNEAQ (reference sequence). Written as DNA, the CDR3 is TGTGCCAGCAGCTTATTGCAGACCGAGCAGTACTTC. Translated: CASSLLQTEQYF.

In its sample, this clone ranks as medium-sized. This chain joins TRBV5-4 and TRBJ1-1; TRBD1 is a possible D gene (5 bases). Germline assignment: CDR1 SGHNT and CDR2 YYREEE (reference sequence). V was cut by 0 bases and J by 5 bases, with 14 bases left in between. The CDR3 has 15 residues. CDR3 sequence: CASSLEDTEPTEAFF. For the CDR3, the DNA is TGTGCCAGCAGCTTGGAGGACACTGAGCCAACTGAAGCTTTCTTT.

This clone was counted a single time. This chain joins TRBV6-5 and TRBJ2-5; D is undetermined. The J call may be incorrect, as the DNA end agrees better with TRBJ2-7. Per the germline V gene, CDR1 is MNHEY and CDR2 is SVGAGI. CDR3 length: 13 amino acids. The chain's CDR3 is CASSYGRTYEQYF. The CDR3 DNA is TGTGCCAGCAGTTACGGGCGCACCTACGAGCAGTACTTC.

The CDR3 spells CALVLGNYEQYF. The DNA for the CDR3 is TGTGCCTTGGTGCTGGGCAACTACGAGCAGTACTTC. V gene TRBV30 combines with J gene TRBJ2-7; D call uncertain. The CDR3 spans 12 residues. Germline CDR1 GTSNPN, CDR2 SVGIG (reference sequence). V was shortened by 7 bases and J by 3 bases, with 13 bases between the two germline ends.

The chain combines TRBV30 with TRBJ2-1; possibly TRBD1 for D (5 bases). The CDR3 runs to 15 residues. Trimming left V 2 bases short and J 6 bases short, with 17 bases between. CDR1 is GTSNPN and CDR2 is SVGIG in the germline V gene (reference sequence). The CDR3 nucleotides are TGTGCCTGGAGTCCCTTAGGGGAAGAGGTCAATGAGCAGTTCTTC. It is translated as CAWSPLGEEVNEQFF.

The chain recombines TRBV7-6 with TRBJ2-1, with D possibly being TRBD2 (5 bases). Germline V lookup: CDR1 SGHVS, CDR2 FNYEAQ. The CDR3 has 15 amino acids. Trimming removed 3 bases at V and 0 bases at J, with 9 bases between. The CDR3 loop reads CASSLEAVSYNEQFF. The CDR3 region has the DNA TGTGCCAGCAGCTTGGAGGCCGTCTCCTACAATGAGCAGTTCTTC.

CDR3: CSVDGQGQETQYF. The CDR3 DNA follows: TGCAGCGTTGATGGGCAGGGCCAAGAGACCCAGTACTTC. V usage is TRBV29-1 and J usage is TRBJ2-5; perhaps TRBD1 as D (5 bases). V was pared by 3 bases and J by 1 base, with 9 bases between. The V gene's germline CDR1 is SQVTM and CDR2 ANQGSEA. The CDR3 sequence is 13 residues long.

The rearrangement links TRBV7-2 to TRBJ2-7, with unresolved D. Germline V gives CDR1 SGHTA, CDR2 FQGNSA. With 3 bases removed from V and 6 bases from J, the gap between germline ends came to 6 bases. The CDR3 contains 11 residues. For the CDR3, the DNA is TGTGCCAGCAGCTTTGCGTCCGAGCAGTACTTC. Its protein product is CASSFASEQYF.

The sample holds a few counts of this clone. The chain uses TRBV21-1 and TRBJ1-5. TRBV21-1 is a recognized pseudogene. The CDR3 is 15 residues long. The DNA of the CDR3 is TGTGCCAGCGTCCCCGGGGAATTAAGCAATCAGCCCCAGCATTTT. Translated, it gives CASVPGELSNQPQHF.

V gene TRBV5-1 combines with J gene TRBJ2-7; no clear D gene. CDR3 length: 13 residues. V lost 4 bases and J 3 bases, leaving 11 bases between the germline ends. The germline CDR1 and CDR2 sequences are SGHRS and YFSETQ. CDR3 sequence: CASSREDLYEQYF. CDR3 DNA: TGCGCCAGCAGCCGCGAAGACCTCTACGAGCAGTACTTC.

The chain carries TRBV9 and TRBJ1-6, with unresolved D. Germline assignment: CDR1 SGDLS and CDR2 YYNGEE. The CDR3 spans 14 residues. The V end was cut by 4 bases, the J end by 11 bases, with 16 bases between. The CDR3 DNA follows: TGTGCCAGCAGCCCGGACCTTGGCTGGGCACCCCTCCACTTT. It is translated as CASSPDLGWAPLHF.

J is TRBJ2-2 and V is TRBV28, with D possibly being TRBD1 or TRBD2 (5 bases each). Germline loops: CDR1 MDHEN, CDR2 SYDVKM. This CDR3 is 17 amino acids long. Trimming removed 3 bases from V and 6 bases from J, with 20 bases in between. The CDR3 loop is CASSFSPGAGLPGELFF. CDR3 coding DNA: TGTGCCAGCAGTTTCTCTCCCGGGGCAGGTTTACCCGGGGAGCTGTTTTTT.

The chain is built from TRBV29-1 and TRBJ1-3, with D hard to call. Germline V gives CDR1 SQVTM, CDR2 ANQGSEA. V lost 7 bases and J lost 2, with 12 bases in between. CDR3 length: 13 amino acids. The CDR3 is CSARSPAGNTIYF. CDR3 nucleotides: TGCAGCGCTCGATCCCCGGCTGGAAACACCATATATTTT.

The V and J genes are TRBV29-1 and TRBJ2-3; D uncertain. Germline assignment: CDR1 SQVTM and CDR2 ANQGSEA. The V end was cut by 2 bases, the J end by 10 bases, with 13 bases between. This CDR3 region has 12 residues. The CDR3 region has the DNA TGCAGCGTTGAACTTCCGGCCTATGCGCAGTATTTT. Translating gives CSVELPAYAQYF.

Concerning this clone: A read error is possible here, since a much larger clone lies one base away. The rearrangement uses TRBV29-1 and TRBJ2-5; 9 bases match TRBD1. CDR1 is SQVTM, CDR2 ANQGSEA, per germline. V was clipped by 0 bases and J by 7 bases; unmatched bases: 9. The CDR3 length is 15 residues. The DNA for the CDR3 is TGCAGCGTTGAAGAGGACAGGGGTCGATCGGGGACCCAGTACTTC. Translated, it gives CSVEEDRGRSGTQYF.

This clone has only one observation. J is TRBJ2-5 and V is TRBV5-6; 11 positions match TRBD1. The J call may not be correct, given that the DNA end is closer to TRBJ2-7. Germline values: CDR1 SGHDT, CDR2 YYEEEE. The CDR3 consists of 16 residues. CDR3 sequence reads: CASSLGDRGVFGEQYF. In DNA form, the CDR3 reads TGTGCCAGCAGCTTGGGGGACAGGGGGGTTTTCGGCGAGCAGTACTTC.

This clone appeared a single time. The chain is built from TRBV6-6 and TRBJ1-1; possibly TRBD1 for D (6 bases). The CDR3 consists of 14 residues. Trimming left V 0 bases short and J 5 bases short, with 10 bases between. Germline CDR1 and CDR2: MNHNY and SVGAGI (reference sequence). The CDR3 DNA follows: TGTGCCAGCAGTTACTCGAAGGGGGATACTGAAGCTTTCTTT. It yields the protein CASSYSKGDTEAFF.

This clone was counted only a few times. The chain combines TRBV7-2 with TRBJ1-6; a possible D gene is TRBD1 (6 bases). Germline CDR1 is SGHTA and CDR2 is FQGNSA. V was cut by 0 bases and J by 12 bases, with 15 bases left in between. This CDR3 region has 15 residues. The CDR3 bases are TGTGCCAGCAGCTTAGCCCACGGGGGGCAGGGACCCCTCCACTTT. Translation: CASSLAHGGQGPLHF.

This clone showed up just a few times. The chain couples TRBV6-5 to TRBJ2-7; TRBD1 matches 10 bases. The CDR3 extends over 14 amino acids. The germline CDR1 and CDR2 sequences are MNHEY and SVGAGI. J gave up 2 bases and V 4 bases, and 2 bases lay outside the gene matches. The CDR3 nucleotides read TGTGCCAGCAGTTTCGACAGGGGGCCCTACGAGCAGTACTTC. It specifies CASSFDRGPYEQYF.